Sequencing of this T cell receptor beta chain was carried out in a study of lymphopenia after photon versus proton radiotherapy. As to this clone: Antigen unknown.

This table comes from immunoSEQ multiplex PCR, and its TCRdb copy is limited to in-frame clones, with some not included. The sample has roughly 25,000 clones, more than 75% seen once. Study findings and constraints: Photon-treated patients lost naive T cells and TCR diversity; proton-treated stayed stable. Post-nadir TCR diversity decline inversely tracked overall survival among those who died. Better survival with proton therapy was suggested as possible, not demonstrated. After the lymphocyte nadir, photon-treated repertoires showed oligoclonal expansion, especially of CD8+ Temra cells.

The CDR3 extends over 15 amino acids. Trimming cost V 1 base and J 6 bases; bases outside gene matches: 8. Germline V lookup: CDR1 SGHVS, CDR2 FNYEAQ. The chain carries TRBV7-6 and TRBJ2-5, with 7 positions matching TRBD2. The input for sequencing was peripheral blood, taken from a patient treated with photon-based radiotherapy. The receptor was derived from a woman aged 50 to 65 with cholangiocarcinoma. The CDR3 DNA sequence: TGTGCCAGCAGCTTAGATCAGTGGGGGGGACAGACCCAGTACTTC. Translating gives CASSLDQWGGQTQYF.